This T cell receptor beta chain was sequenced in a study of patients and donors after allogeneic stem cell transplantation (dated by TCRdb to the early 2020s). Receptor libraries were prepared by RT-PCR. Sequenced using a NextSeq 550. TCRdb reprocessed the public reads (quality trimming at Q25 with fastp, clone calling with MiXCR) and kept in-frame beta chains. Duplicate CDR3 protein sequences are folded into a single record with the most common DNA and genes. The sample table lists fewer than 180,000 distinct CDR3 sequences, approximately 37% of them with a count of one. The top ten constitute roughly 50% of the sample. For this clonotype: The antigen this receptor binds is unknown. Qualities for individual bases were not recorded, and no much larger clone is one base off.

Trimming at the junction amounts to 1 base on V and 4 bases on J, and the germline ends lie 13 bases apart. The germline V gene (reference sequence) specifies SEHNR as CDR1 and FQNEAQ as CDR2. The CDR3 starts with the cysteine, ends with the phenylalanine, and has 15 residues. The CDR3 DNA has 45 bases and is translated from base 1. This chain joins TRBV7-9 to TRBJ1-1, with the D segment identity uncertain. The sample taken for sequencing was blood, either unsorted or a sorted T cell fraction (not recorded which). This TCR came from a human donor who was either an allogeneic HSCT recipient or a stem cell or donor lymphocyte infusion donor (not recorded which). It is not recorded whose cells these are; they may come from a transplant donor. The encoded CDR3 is CASSLVPKGSTEAFF. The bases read TGTGCCAGCAGCTTAGTGCCCAAAGGAAGCACTGAAGCTTTCTTT.